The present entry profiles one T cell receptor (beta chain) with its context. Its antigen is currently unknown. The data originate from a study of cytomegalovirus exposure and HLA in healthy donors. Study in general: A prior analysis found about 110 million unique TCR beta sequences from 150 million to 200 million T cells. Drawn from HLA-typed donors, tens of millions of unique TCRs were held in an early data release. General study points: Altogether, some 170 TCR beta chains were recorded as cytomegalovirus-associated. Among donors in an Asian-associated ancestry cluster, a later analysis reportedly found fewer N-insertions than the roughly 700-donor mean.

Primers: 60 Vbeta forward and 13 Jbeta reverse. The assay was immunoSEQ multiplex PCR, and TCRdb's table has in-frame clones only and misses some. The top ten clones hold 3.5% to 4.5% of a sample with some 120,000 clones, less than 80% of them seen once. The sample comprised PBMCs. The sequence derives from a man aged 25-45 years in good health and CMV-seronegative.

CDR3 region: CASSGNRDGVGELFF. The DNA for the CDR3 is TGTGCCAGCAGCGGAAACAGGGACGGGGTCGGGGAGCTGTTTTTT. The rearrangement links TRBV7-9 to TRBJ2-2, with D perhaps matching TRBD1 (6 bases). CDR3 size: 15 residues. V gave up 5 bases and J gave up 7 bases, with 17 bases separating them. CDR1 is SEHNR and CDR2 is FQNEAQ in the germline V gene (reference sequence).